The 7 T cell receptor beta chains given below trace back to one sample, sequenced in a study of cytomegalovirus exposure and HLA in healthy donors. Primers included in the PCR were 60 Vbeta and 13 Jbeta primers. The table came from immunoSEQ multiplex PCR; TCRdb's copy has only in-frame clones and leaves some out. In the table there are approximately 160,000 clones, about 70% of which are singletons. The source material was PBMCs. The receptors here all came from a woman in her 40s in good health and CMV-seropositive.

The rearrangement joins TRBV4-2 to TRBJ2-7; 14 bases fit TRBD2. V shed 0 bases and J 0 bases; nucleotides not matched to a gene: 16. The CDR3 totals 22 residues. CDR1 is LGHNA and CDR2 is YNFKEQ in the germline V gene. As DNA, the CDR3 is TGTGCCAGCAGCCAAGATTTGGACCCGGGACTAGCGGGGGAAACCTCCTCCTACGAGCAGTACTTC. Encoded protein: CASSQDLDPGLAGETSSYEQYF.

The V gene is TRBV27, the J gene TRBJ1-1; tentative D call: TRBD1 (5 bases). From germline, CDR1 is MNHEY and CDR2 SMNVEV (reference sequence). V was clipped by 4 bases and J by 3 bases, with 12 bases between them. CDR3 size: 14 residues. The DNA for the CDR3 is TGTGCCAGCAGTTCAGGGTGGATCGACACTGAAGCTTTCTTT. Translated: CASSSGWIDTEAFF.

This clone was found a few times. The chain couples TRBV29-1 to TRBJ2-3, with 11 bases aligning to TRBD2. The germline CDR1 and CDR2 sequences are SQVTM and ANQGSEA. The junction had 8 bases not matched to a gene; V was cut back by 3 bases and J by 0 bases. The CDR3 has 17 residues. Written as DNA, the CDR3 is TGCAGCGTTGAGTCTAGCGGGAGGTTAACTAGCACAGATACGCAGTATTTT. It translates to CSVESSGRLTSTDTQYF.

The rearrangement links TRBV19 to TRBJ1-5; TRBD1 matches 7 bases. The CDR3 sequence is 14 residues long. V lost 7 bases to trimming and J lost 2 bases; unmatched junction nucleotides: 5. Germline V lookup: CDR1 LNHDA, CDR2 SQIVND (reference sequence). CDR3 amino acids: CASKRGQGNQPQHF. The CDR3 bases are TGTGCCAGTAAAAGGGGGCAGGGCAATCAGCCCCAGCATTTT.

This rearrangement joins TRBV19 to TRBJ2-7; tentative D call: TRBD1 (5 bases). The length of the CDR3 is 13 residues. Germline lookup yields CDR1 LNHDA and CDR2 SQIVND (reference sequence). The V end lost 3 bases, the J end lost 5 bases, and 11 bases lay between the germline ends. This chain's CDR3 is CASSMVGADEQYF. CDR3 coding DNA: TGTGCCAGTAGTATGGTAGGGGCGGACGAGCAGTACTTC.

The J gene is TRBJ2-6, the V gene TRBV28, with a possible D match to TRBD1 (5 bases). CDR3 length: 18 amino acids. The V and J ends lost 2 bases and 1 base respectively, with 15 bases between them. CDR1 is MDHEN and CDR2 is SYDVKM in the germline V gene. The CDR3 bases are TGTGCCAGCAGTTTAAGGTCAGGGTTTCTTTCTGGGGCCAACGTCCTGACTTTC. It translates to CASSLRSGFLSGANVLTF.

This clone was detected only a few times. V usage is TRBV5-3 and J usage is TRBJ1-1; no firm D call. TRBV5-3 is an open reading frame, and its role is uncertain. The V gene lost 0 bases and the J gene lost 7 bases, with 7 bases spanning the gap. This CDR3 comprises 12 residues. CDR3 DNA: TGTGCCAGAAGCTTGGTGCCAGGTGAAGCTTTCTTT. It translates to CARSLVPGEAFF.